This T cell receptor beta chain was sequenced during a study of T cell responses to AZD1222 COVID-19 vaccine. The ends were cut back, 6 bases at V and 7 bases at J, with 18 bases in the middle. The CDR3 is 15 amino acids. Germline CDR1 reads MNHEY; CDR2 reads SVGAGI. The repertoire was sequenced with immunoSEQ multiplex PCR; TCRdb's copy has only in-frame clones and lacks some. The sample has under 150,000 clones, around nine tenths seen once. This specimen was peripheral blood, taken on day 0 of AZD1222 vaccination. V gene TRBV6-5 combines with J gene TRBJ2-2; possible D gene TRBD2, 5 bases. This clonotype originated in an adult in good health. The CDR3 coding sequence is TGTGCCAGCAGCCCCGCCGGTGTCGCGGGCGGGGAGCTGTTTTTT. This encodes CASSPAGVAGGELFF.